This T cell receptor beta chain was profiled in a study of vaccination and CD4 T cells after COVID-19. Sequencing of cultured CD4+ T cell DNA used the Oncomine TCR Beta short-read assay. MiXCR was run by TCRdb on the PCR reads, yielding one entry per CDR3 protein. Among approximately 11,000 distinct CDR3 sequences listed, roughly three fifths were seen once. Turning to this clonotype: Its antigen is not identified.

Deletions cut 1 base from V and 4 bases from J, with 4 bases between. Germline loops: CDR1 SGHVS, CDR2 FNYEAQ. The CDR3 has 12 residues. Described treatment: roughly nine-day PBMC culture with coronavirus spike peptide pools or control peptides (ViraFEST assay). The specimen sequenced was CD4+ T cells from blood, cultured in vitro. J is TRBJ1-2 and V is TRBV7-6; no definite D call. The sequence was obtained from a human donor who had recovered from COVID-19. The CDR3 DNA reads TGTGCCAGCAGCTTAGAGGGCTATGGCTACACCTTC. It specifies CASSLEGYGYTF.